This T cell receptor beta chain was profiled in a study of shared clonotypes between healthy human individuals. About the study: Donor ages ranged 18 to 49 years: two women, a few men.

The CDR3 loop spans 13 amino acids. Germline assignment: CDR1 SGHVS and CDR2 FQNEAQ. Trimming at V came to 5 bases and at J to 0 bases, leaving 1 base not matched to a gene. Cells designated naive CD8 were CD45RO-negative and were positively selected for CCR7, with terminally differentiated effector memory CD45RA+ cells excluded. TCRdb keeps only in-frame clones here, not all; method: immunoSEQ multiplex PCR. The sample has about 600,000 clones; roughly 96% are singletons. This TCR was sampled from a woman aged 25 to 39 in good health. The chain uses TRBV7-8 and TRBJ2-7, with TRBD1 matching 7 bases. Sequencing input: naive CD8+ T cells sorted from blood. Written as DNA, the CDR3 is TGTGCCAGCAGCCGGGACAGCTCCTACGAGCAGTACTTC. Translation: CASSRDSSYEQYF.